The text below deals with one TCR beta chain. Trimming took 2 bases from V and 8 from J, leaving 12 bases between them. The germline V gene encodes CDR1 GTSNPN and CDR2 SVGIG (reference sequence). CDR3 size: 12 residues. The data derive from a study of blood T cell repertoires in COVID-19. Study summary: Samples came from the United States, Italy and Spain, spanning acute and convalescent COVID-19. Sample material is recorded as cDNA or gDNA derived from T cells, B-cell-depleted T cells, or PBMCs.

In the source study's methods: It was from reference gene primer amplification that nucleated cell counts were estimated. Clones were read by immunoSEQ multiplex PCR, and TCRdb kept only the in-frame ones, dropping some. From that table come the V and J calls and clone size; the DNA was used to work out D and trimming. The sample includes around 160,000 clones, roughly 81% seen only once; the top ten take about 8%. This sequence joins TRBV30 and TRBJ1-2, with no clear D. This TCR derives from a human donor with acute or convalescent COVID-19. The donor label of this sample is uncertain. The sequencing input was peripheral blood. CDR3 in DNA: TGTGCCTGGAGTTGGAGAGAAACCGGCTACACCTTC. Amino acids: CAWSWRETGYTF.